Listed below are T cell receptor beta chains from one sample, sequenced in a study of blood T cell repertoires in COVID-19. Using immunoSEQ multiplex PCR, the repertoire was profiled, and TCRdb retains in-frame clones only, with some absent. This sample has some 81,000 clones, with roughly 96% found just once. The specimen sequenced was peripheral blood. Receptors originate from a human donor with active COVID-19. The donor label of this sample is uncertain. Each CDR3 is given without its conserved first and last residue.

j_call | v_call | cdr3_aa
TRBJ1-1 | TRBV3-1/TRBV3-2 | ASSQDAGQAEAF
TRBJ2-1 | TRBV15 | ATSRDDLATYNEQF
TRBJ2-5 | TRBV7-9 | ASSLGQGKETQY
TRBJ2-1 | TRBV11-3 | ASSYYLAGGWDEQF
TRBJ2-2 | TRBV19 | ASSIFPGGNTGELF
TRBJ2-7 | TRBV6-5 | ASSRGTGDYEQY
TRBJ1-5 | TRBV27 | ATRGVGGGNQPQH
TRBJ2-7 | TRBV5-6 | AIINGFSYEQY
TRBJ1-2 | TRBV16 | ASSPRGGVPFGGYT
TRBJ2-7 | TRBV7-9 | ASSSRQAVYEQY
TRBJ2-7 | TRBV19 | ASSHRRDSYEQY
TRBJ1-1 | TRBV4-3 | ASSLSTALNTEAF
TRBJ2-5 | TRBV19 | ASSFWTGSPGTQY
TRBJ1-1 | TRBV11-2 | ASSIGTVTEAF
TRBJ1-1 | TRBV6-2/TRBV6-3 | ASSYSSNRGYAEAF
TRBJ1-5 | TRBV29-1 | SVEQGGSQPQH
TRBJ1-2 | TRBV27 | ASSSRTGGAYGYT
TRBJ2-1 | TRBV19 | ASSIAQGPNEQF
TRBJ2-2 | TRBV10-1 | ASSDGHNTGELF
TRBJ2-7 | TRBV2 | ASSELGQGFYEQY
TRBJ1-1 | TRBV27 | ASSFDRANTEAF
TRBJ1-1 | TRBV11-3 | ASIENRGRRNTEAF
TRBJ2-7 | TRBV28 | ASSSWKKRLAGVLTYEQY
TRBJ1-1 | TRBV6-5 | ASSTKGQLNTEAF
TRBJ1-6 | TRBV15 | ATSRDPYRGRSSYNSPLH
TRBJ1-1 | TRBV3-1/TRBV3-2 | ASRPPGNTEAF
TRBJ2-5 | TRBV18 | ASSPYGLAGVQETQY
TRBJ2-7 | TRBV9 | ASSVGTSGSGEQY
TRBJ1-4 | TRBV28 | ASESQNEKLF
TRBJ1-2 | TRBV27 | ASSLHGRGPNYGYT
TRBJ2-2 | TRBV6-5 | ASRKRGYLSGELF
TRBJ1-1 | TRBV10-3 | ATQIQSNTEAF
TRBJ2-2 | TRBV7-8 | ASSAQLDRLKNTGELF
TRBJ2-7 | TRBV2 | ASRPAGVEEQY
TRBJ2-3 | TRBV5-6 | ASSLGGITDTQY
TRBJ2-5 | TRBV14 | ASSQSSGRWETQY
TRBJ1-1 | TRBV4-1 | ASSPGGGDEAF
TRBJ2-7 | TRBV7-2 | ASSLSAAGQY
TRBJ2-2 | TRBV19 | ASSIRANTGELF
TRBJ1-2 | TRBV4-1 | ASSQSSRGSQGFYGYT
TRBJ2-3 | TRBV25-1 | ASSAMTGATDTQY